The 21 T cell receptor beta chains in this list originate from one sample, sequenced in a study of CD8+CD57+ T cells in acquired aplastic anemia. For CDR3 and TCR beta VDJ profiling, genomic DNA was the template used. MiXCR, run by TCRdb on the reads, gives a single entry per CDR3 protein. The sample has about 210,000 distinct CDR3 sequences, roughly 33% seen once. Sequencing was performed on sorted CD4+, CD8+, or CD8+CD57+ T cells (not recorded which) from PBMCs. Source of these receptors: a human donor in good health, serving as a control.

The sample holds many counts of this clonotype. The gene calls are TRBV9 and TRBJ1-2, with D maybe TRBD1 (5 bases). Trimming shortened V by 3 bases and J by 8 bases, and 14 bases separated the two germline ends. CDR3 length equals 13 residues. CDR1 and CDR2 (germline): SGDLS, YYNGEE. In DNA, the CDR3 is TGTGCCAGCAGCGCTGCGGGGGTAGTAGGCTACACCTTC. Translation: CASSAAGVVGYTF.

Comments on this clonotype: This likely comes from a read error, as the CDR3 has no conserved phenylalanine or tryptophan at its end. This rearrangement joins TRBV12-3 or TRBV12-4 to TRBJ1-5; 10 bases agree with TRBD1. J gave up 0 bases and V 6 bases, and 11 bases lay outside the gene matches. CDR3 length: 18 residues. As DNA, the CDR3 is TGTGCCAGCAGACAGGGACAGGGGAAGGGCGATAGCAATCAGCCCCAGCATCTT. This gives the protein CASRQGQGKGDSNQPQHL.

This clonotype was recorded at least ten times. DNA for the CDR3: TGTGCCAGCAGTGACCAGGGACAGGGGGATGGCTACACCTTC. Translated: CASSDQGQGDGYTF. V usage is TRBV2 and J usage is TRBJ1-2, with 11 positions matching TRBD1. CDR1 and CDR2 (germline): SNHLY, FYNNEI. V dropped 3 bases and J dropped 6; count of bases not matched to a gene: 3. CDR3 length equals 14 residues.

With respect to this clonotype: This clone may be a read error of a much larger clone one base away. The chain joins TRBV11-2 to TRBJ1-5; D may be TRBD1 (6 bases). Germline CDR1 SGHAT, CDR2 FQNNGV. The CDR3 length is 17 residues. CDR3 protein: CAGSLVPQGIGNQPQHF. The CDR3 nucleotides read TGTGCCGGCAGCTTAGTACCCCAGGGGATCGGCAATCAGCCCCAGCATTTT.

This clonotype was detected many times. This CDR3 is CAWSPALERSPLHF. DNA of the CDR3: TGTGCCTGGAGCCCGGCACTAGAGAGGTCACCCCTCCACTTT. This chain joins TRBV30 and TRBJ1-6; D uncertain. V shed 3 bases and J shed 10 bases, with 16 bases lying between them. The CDR3 runs 14 residues. CDR1 is GTSNPN and CDR2 is SVGIG in the germline V gene (reference sequence).

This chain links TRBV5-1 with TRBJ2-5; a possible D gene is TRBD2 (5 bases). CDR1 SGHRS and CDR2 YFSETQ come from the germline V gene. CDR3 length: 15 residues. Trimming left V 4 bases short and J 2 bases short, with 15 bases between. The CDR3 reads CASSPAGRTQETQYF. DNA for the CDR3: TGCGCCAGCAGCCCCGCGGGCCGCACGCAAGAGACCCAGTACTTC. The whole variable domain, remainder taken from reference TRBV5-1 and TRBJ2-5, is KAGVTQTPRYLIKTRGQQVTLSCSPISGHRSVSWYQQTPGQGLQFLFEYFSETQRNKGNFPGRFSGRQFSNSRSEMNVSTLELGDSALYLCASSPAGRTQETQYFGPGTRLLVL.

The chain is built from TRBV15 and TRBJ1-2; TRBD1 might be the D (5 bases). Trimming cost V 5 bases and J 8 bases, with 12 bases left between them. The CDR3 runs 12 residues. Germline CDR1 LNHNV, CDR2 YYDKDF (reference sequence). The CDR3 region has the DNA TGTGCCACCAGCGGGACGGAGGAAGGCTACACCTTC. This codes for CATSGTEEGYTF.

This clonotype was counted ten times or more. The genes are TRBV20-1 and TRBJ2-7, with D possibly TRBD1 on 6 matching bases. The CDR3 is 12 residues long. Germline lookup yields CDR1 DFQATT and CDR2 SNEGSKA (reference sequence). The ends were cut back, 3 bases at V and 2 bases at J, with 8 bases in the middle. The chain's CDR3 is CSASDRPYEQYF. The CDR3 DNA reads TGCAGTGCTAGTGACAGGCCCTACGAGCAGTACTTC.

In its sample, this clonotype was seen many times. The CDR3 DNA sequence: TGTGCCACCGGAACGGAGGGCTTGGCAGATACGCAGTATTTT. Its translation is CATGTEGLADTQYF. The J gene is TRBJ2-3, the V gene TRBV15; possible D gene TRBD2, 6 bases. This CDR3 contains 14 residues. Looked up from germline, CDR1 is LNHNV and CDR2 is YYDKDF (reference sequence). V was cut by 8 bases and J by 4 bases, with 16 bases left in between.

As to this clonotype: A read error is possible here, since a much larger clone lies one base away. In nucleotides, the CDR3 is TGTGCCAGCAGCTTAGTGGGGAGCCAAGAGACCCAGTACTTC. Its protein product is CASSLVGSQETQYF. The V and J genes are TRBV2 and TRBJ2-5, with a possible D match to TRBD2 (5 bases). The CDR3 has 14 residues. Trimming cost V 6 bases and J 1 base, with 12 bases left between them. Germline V gives CDR1 SNHLY, CDR2 FYNNEI.

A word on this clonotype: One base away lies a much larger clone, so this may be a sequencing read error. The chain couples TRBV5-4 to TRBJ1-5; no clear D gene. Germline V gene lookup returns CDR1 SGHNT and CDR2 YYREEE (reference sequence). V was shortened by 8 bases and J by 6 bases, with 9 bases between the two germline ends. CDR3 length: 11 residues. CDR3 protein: CASGPSQPQHF. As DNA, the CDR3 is TGTGCCAGTGGTCCCAGTCAGCCCCAGCATTTT.

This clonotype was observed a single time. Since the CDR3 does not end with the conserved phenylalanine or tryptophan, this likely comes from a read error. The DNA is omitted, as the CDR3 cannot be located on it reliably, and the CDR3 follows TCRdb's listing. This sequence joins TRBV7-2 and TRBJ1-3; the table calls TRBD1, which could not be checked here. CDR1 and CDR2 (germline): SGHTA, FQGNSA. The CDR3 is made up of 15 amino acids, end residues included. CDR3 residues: CASSSRVMGGNTIYL.

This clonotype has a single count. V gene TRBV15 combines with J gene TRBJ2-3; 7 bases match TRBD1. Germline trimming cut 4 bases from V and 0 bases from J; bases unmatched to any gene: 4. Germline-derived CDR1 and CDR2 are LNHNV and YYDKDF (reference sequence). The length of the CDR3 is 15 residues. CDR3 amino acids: CATSTDRASTDTQYF. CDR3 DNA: TGTGCCACCAGCACCGACAGGGCGAGCACAGATACGCAGTATTTT.

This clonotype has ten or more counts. CDR3: CASSRGQGRSYEQYF. The CDR3 bases are TGTGCCAGCAGCCGAGGACAGGGTCGCTCCTACGAGCAGTACTTC. The chain links TRBV14 to TRBJ2-7; TRBD1 agrees at 8 bases. The junction had 5 bases not matched to a gene; V was cut back by 4 bases and J by 0 bases. The CDR3 length is 15 residues. Germline lookup yields CDR1 SGHDN and CDR2 FVKESK. Full variable domain (missing parts from reference TRBV14 and TRBJ2-7): EAGVTQFPSHSVIEKGQTVTLRCDPISGHDNLYWYRRVMGKEIKFLLHFVKESKQDESGMPNNRFLAERTGGTYSTLKVQPAELEDSGVYFCASSRGQGRSYEQYFGPGTRLTVT.

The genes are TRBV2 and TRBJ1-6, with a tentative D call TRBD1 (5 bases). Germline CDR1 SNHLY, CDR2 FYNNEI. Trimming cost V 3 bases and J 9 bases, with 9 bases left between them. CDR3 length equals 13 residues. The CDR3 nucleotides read TGTGCCAGCAGTGAGCAGGGCGGTTCACCCCTCCACTTT. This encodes CASSEQGGSPLHF.

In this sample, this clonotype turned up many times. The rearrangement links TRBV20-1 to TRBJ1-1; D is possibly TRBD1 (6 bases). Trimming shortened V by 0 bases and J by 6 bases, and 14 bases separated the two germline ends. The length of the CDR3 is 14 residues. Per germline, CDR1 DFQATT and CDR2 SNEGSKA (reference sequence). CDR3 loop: CSARDGGTLAEAFF. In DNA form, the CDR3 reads TGCAGTGCTAGAGATGGGGGGACACTAGCTGAAGCTTTCTTT.

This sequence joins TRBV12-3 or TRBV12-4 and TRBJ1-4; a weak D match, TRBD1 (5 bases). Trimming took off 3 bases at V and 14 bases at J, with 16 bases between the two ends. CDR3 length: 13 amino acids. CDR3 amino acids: CASSLDRQFRLFF. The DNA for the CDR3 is TGTGCCAGCAGTTTGGATCGACAGTTCCGTCTGTTTTTT.

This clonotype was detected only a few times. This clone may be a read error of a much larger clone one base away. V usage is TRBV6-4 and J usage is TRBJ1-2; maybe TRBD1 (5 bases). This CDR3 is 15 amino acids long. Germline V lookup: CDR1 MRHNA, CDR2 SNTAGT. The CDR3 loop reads CARSDFRDGAYGYTF. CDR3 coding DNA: TGTGCCCGCAGTGACTTTCGGGACGGAGCCTATGGCTACACCTTC.

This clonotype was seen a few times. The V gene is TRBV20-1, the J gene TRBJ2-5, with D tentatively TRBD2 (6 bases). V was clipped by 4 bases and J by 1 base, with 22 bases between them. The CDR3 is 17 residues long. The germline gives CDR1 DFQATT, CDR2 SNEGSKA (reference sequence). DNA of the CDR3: TGCAGTGCTAAAATTAGCGGTGGGGCCCCCCTCCAAGAGACCCAGTACTTC. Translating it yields CSAKISGGAPLQETQYF.

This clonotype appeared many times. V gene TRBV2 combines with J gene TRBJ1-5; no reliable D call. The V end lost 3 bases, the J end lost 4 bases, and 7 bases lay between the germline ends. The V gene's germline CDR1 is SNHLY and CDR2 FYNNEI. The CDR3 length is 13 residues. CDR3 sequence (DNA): TGTGCCAGCAGTGACAGGATTAATCAGCCCCAGCATTTT. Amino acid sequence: CASSDRINQPQHF.

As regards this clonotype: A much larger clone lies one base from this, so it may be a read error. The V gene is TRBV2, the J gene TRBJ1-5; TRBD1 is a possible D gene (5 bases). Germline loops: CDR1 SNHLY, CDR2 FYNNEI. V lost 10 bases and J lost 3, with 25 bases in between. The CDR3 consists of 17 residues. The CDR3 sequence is CATKRSAGDLVNQPQHF. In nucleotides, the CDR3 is TGTGCCACCAAGAGGTCCGCCGGGGACCTAGTCAATCAGCCCCAGCATTTT.